Included here is one T cell receptor beta chain sequence, with context. Its binding antigen is unknown. No much larger clone is present one base from it, and per-base qualities are unavailable. Including cysteine and phenylalanine, the CDR3 has 12 amino acids. CDR3 DNA only is kept here, 36 bases in frame from base 1. Trimming accounts for 5 bases at V and 6 bases at J, while the number of junction bases matched to no gene is 3. The germline V gene encodes CDR1 MDHEN and CDR2 SYDVKM. TCRbeta CDR3 regions were amplified from genomic DNA using the immunoSEQ Assay, a bias-controlled multiplex PCR. The authors' pipeline ran thus. Nucleated cell counts per sample were estimated from amplification of reference gene primers within the assay. To quantify the absolute abundance of each unique TCRbeta CDR3 rearrangement, sequence reads were collapsed and filtered. For each sample, productive Simpson clonality was calculated as the square root of Simpson's diversity index over productive rearrangements. Here the immuneACCESS table is served through TCRdb, limited to in-frame sequences with V and J called. Missing clones are a known gap in these copies; in checked studies unresolved V genes cover under half, and the rest lacks a known reason. The D gene and trimming were derived from the DNA, and the V and J assignments and clone size from that table. This sample gives roughly 100,000 clones in total; roughly two thirds of them show up just once. The top ten clones comprise approximately 0.88% of the sample.

Collaborating institutions collected whole blood in K2EDTA tubes following their own protocols. For TCRbeta analysis, collaborators shipped samples in one of three forms: frozen whole blood, isolated PBMCs, or DNA extracted from either of those sample types. This record belongs to a study of blood T cell repertoires in COVID-19 (dated by TCRdb to 2019 to 2021). About the study as a whole: The collaborator samples originated in the United States, Italy and Spain and spanned the acute and convalescent phases of COVID-19. The material from the prospective study consisted of cDNA or gDNA derived from T cells, B-cell-depleted T cells, or PBMCs. The dataset comprised deeply sampled blood TCRbeta repertoires from subjects exposed to, actively infected with, or recovered from COVID-19. A freely available public database, intended as a resource for researchers studying the immune response to SARS-CoV-2, is where the repertoires were released. The samples were drawn from two sources: the first 160 participants of the ongoing ImmuneRACE study, and 1,000 to 1,500 subjects contributed by 6 global collaborators. Nearly every sample came with metadata listing a de-identified subject ID, COVID-19 status, age in years and sex. Where HLA class I and class II types were available, the types were taken from metadata supplied by the sample provider, not from assay-based typing.

Summary of the overall study and its limitations: Clinical and demographic metadata were provided uncurated, with the amount varying by source and participant.

This TCR was recovered from a human donor with acute or convalescent COVID-19. The donor label of this sample is uncertain. The sequence joins TRBV28 to TRBJ2-7; 8 nucleotides in the junction match TRBD2. Sequencing used peripheral blood. The CDR3 protein is CASSGGLAEQYF. The DNA sequence is TGTGCCAGCAGTGGAGGACTAGCCGAGCAGTACTTC. Extended through the reference TRBV28 and TRBJ2-7 proteins, this CDR3 yields the full variable domain: DVKVTQSSRYLVKRTGEKVFLECVQDMDHENMFWYRQDPGLGLRLIYFSYDVKMKEKGDIPEGYSVSREKKERFSLILESASTNQTSMYLCASSGGLAEQYFGPGTRLTVT.